This record looks at one TCR beta chain sequence and its context. Antigen specificity is unknown. Within the sample, other DNA sequences also encode this same CDR3. This entry is derived from a study of shared clonotypes between healthy human individuals. Study conclusions and caveats: Compared with memory subsets, naive subsets generally had larger estimated richness.

J was trimmed by 4 bases and V by 3 bases; bases with no gene match: 6. The length of the CDR3 is 15 residues. CDR1 and CDR2 (germline): SGHRS, YFSETQ. Measured with immunoSEQ multiplex PCR; TCRdb has only the in-frame clones, and not every one. The data hold approximately 1.4 million clones, with about 98% observed a single time. The donors, all of them Caucasian adults, lived in Nashville, Tennessee. This sequence was found in a man aged 25 to 40 in good health. This sequence joins TRBV5-1 and TRBJ2-1, with 8 bases matching TRBD2. The sequencing sample was made of naive CD4+ T cells sorted from blood. Described subset: CD45RA+ positively selected. CDR3 residues: CASSSTSGTYNEQFF. CDR3 DNA: TGCGCCAGCAGCTCCACTAGCGGAACGTACAATGAGCAGTTCTTC.